The 9 T cell receptor beta chains below were found in one sample sequenced in a study of Ad26.COV2.S vaccination and SARS-CoV-2 variants. Treatment defined: approximately 18 received Ad26.COV2.S at low or high dose, single or two shots; 5 received placebo; per-sample allocation not given. Sampling occurred on day 63 after the first vaccine or placebo injection. Sequenced by immunoSEQ multiplex PCR; TCRdb stores in-frame clones only, minus some. This sample carries roughly 420,000 clones, roughly 90% of them seen once, and the ten largest clones take about 3.5%. The material was peripheral blood, obtained in a trial of Ad26.COV2.S vaccine versus placebo. These receptors were obtained from a person between 18 and 65 years old who received the Ad26.COV2.S COVID-19 vaccine or a placebo.

The chain combines TRBV7-2 with TRBJ2-7; D possibly corresponds to TRBD2 (5 bases). The V end was cut by 2 bases, the J end by 4 bases, with 12 bases between. The CDR3 is 14 residues long. Germline CDR1 reads SGHTA; CDR2 reads FQGNSA. In DNA form, the CDR3 reads TGTGCCAGCAGCTTATGGAGGTTGGGGTACGAGCAGTACTTC. This codes for CASSLWRLGYEQYF.

This clone appeared a few times. The chain combines TRBV7-9 with TRBJ1-1; D ambiguous. The CDR3 covers 15 residues. V was cut by 5 bases and J by 6 bases, with 19 bases left in between. Germline loops: CDR1 SEHNR, CDR2 FQNEAQ (reference sequence). Here the CDR3 DNA reads TGTGCCAGCAGCGCCCAGTTGAATTCCAATGCTGAAGCTTTCTTT. Protein product: CASSAQLNSNAEAFF.

This clone has only one observation. This chain joins TRBV5-4 and TRBJ1-2, with 8 bases fitting TRBD1. V gave up 4 bases and J gave up 6 bases; unmatched junction bases: 11. Germline CDR1 reads SGHNT; CDR2 reads YYREEE (reference sequence). The CDR3 is made up of 15 amino acids. DNA for the CDR3: TGTGCCAGCAGCACAAGGATCCAGGGGGCGGATGGCTACACCTTC. It is translated as CASSTRIQGADGYTF.

This chain connects TRBV7-2 to TRBJ1-5; D gene uncertain. The V end was cut by 3 bases, the J end by 5 bases, with 11 bases between. There are 14 residues in the CDR3. Germline loops: CDR1 SGHTA, CDR2 FQGNSA. The CDR3 DNA sequence: TGTGCCAGCAGCTTTAAAGTCGGTGATCAGCCCCAGCATTTT. Residues: CASSFKVGDQPQHF.

The V gene is TRBV7-9, the J gene TRBJ1-4, with 12 bases matching TRBD1. The CDR3 has 18 residues. Germline V gives CDR1 SEHNR, CDR2 FQNEAQ (reference sequence). With 5 bases clipped from V and 7 bases from J, the junction kept 14 bases outside the gene matches. CDR3 protein: CASSPSGQGARASEKLFF. In nucleotides, the CDR3 is TGTGCCAGCAGCCCCTCGGGACAGGGGGCGCGGGCTAGTGAAAAACTGTTTTTT.

Here the CDR3 DNA reads TGTGCCAGCAGCGCCACTAGCGGGGCCACAGATACGCAGTATTTT. Its translation: CASSATSGATDTQYF. The genes are TRBV7-9 and TRBJ2-3; 10 bases are a match to TRBD2. This CDR3 region has 15 residues. Germline values: CDR1 SEHNR, CDR2 FQNEAQ (reference sequence). Germline trimming cut 5 bases from V and 2 bases from J; bases unmatched to any gene: 4.

This sequence joins TRBV19 and TRBJ2-7; 8 bases map to TRBD1. Unmatched junction bases numbered 10, after V lost 6 bases and J lost 3 bases. Germline-derived CDR1 and CDR2 are LNHDA and SQIVND (reference sequence). There are 15 residues in the CDR3. CDR3 nucleotide sequence: TGTGCCAGTAGGGGATGGACAGGGCTGAACTACGAGCAGTACTTC. Protein sequence: CASRGWTGLNYEQYF.

V is TRBV25-1 and J is TRBJ1-2; no firm D call. V gave up 2 bases and J gave up 1 base, with 5 bases separating them. This CDR3 is 13 amino acids long. CDR1 and CDR2 (germline): MGHDK, SYGVNS. Written as DNA, the CDR3 is TGTGCCAGCAGTGAAAGCCGTAACTATGGCTACACCTTC. This codes for CASSESRNYGYTF.

The V gene is TRBV12-3 or TRBV12-4, the J gene TRBJ2-1, with unresolved D. V lost 1 base and J 7 bases, leaving 8 bases between the germline ends. The CDR3 has 13 residues. The CDR3 nucleotides are TGTGCCAGCAGTTTAGTAACCGGGAATGAGCAGTTCTTC. Residues: CASSLVTGNEQFF.